This entry features one T cell receptor beta chain sequence. Only in-frame clones appear in the TCRdb table, and some are missing; sequencing was by immunoSEQ multiplex PCR. The table includes around 68,000 clones, over 80% detected once. This specimen comes from a study of T cell changes during pregnancy in multiple sclerosis. The CDR3 consists of 15 residues. V gave up 0 bases and J gave up 5 bases, with 14 bases separating them. Germline CDR1 is SGHDT and CDR2 is YYEEEE. Sequencing was performed on CD4+ T cells from peripheral blood mononuclear cells, taken before pregnancy. The chain joins TRBV5-6 to TRBJ2-5; weak D call: TRBD1 (6 bases). The clonotype comes from a female donor with multiple sclerosis, enrolled in a pregnancy study. The CDR3 spells CASSLAGRGWETQYF. In DNA, the CDR3 is TGTGCCAGCAGCTTGGCAGGCAGGGGATGGGAGACCCAGTACTTC.